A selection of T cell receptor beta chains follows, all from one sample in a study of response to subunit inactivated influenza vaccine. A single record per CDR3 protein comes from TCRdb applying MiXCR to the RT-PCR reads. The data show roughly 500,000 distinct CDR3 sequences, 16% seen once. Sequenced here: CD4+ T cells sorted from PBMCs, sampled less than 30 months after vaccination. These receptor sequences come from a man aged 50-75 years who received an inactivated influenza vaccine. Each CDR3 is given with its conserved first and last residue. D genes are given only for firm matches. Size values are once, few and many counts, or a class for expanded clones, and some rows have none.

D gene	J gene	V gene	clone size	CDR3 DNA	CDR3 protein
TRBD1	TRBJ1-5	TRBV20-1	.	TGCAGTGGGGGACAGGGGAACAATCAGCCCCAGCATTTT	CSGGQGNNQPQHF
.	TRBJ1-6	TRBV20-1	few	TGCAGTGCCTCTCGACCCGGGCAGAATAATTCACCCCTCCACTTT	CSASRPGQNNSPLHF
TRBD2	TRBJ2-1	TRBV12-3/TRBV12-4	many	TGTGCCAGCAGTGGAGCGGGAGTCGGAAGCAATGAGCAGTTCTTC	CASSGAGVGSNEQFF
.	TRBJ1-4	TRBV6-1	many	TGTGCCAGCAGTGAAGGGCAGGGCGCTGCAACTAATGAAAAACTGTTTTTT	CASSEGQGAATNEKLFF
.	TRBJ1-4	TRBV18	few	TGTGCCAGCTCACCACCGGGAGATTTTAATGAAAAACTGTTTTTT	CASSPPGDFNEKLFF
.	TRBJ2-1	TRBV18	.	TGTGCCAGCTCACCACCGATGGGAAATGAGCAGTTCTTC	CASSPPMGNEQFF
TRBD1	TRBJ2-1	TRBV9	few	TGTGCCAGCAGCGAGCAGGGGGCATGGAATGAGCAGTTCTTC	CASSEQGAWNEQFF
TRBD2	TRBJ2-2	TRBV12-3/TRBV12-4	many	TGTGCCAGCAGTTTACGGGGGGCCGGGGAGCTGTTTTTT	CASSLRGAGELFF
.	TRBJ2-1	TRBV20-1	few	TGCAGTGCTAGCCCGGGAAGAGCGGACCACAATGAGCAGTTCTTC	CSASPGRADHNEQFF
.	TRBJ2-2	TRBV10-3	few	TGTGCCATCAGTGAGTCTGGCAGGACCCTGAACACCGGGGAGCTGTTTTTT	CAISESGRTLNTGELFF
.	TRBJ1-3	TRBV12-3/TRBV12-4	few	TGTGCCAGCAGTTTTTTTTCAGGGGTGGCCGGAAACACCATATATTTT	CASSFFSGVAGNTIYF
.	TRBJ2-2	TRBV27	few	TGTGCCAGCAGAAGGACTTCGAACACCGGGGAGCTGTTTTTT	CASRRTSNTGELFF
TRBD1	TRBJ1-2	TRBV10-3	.	TGTGCCATCAGTGACCGCCGGCCGGACAGGACCTATGGCTACACCTTC	CAISDRRPDRTYGYTF
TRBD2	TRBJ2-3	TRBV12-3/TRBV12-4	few	TGTGCCAGCATGGTAGCGGGAAGCACAGATACGCAGTATTTT	CASMVAGSTDTQYF
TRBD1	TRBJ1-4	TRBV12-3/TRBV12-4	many	TGTGCCAGCAGACGGACAGGGCCGACAGAAAAACTGTTTTTT	CASRRTGPTEKLFF
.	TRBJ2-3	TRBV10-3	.	TGTGCCATCAGTGAGTCGGCGGACGCAGGGACGCAGTATTTT	CAISESADAGTQYF
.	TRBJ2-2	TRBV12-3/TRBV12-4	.	TGTGCCAGCAACTATGCCCGTACCGGGGAGCTGTTTTTT	CASNYARTGELFF
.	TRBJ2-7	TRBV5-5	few	TGTGCCAGCAGCAACGACCTGCGGAGGGCAATTTTC	CASSNDLRRAIF
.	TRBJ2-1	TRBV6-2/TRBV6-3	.	TGTGCCAGCATCCCCCACCTGGGGGCCTCGCCCTACAATGAGCAGTTCTTC	CASIPHLGASPYNEQFF
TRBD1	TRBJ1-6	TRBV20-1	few	TGCAGTGCTAGAGAACTGACAGGGTCCTCACCCCTCCACTTT	CSARELTGSSPLHF
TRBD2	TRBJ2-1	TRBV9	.	TGTGCCAGCAGCAAAGCCGGGACTAGCGGGAGACAGTTCTTC	CASSKAGTSGRQFF
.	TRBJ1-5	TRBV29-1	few	TGCAGCGTTGAACGACCACTACCGAGGGGCAATCAGCCCCAGCATTTT	CSVERPLPRGNQPQHF
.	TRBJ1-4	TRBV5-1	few	TGCGCCAGCAGCCCAGGACCGGAGGAAAAACTGTTTTTT	CASSPGPEEKLFF
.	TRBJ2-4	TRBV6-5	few	TGTGCCAGCAGTTACTCGCTTACCAGGCCCAGCGGGGCCAAAAACATTCAGTACTTC	CASSYSLTRPSGAKNIQYF
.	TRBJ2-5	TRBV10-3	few	TGTGCCATCAGTGAGTCACTAGTGGGGGTACAAGAGACCCAGTACTTC	CAISESLVGVQETQYF
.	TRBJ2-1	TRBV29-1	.	TGCAGCGTTGAGTTGGCGGGCTTGTACAATGAGCAGTTCTTC	CSVELAGLYNEQFF
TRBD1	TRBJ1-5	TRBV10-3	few	TGTGCCATCAGTGAACGACAGGGTGGGAATCAGCCCCAGCATTTT	CAISERQGGNQPQHF
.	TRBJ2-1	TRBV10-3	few	TGTGCCATCACCCCCACAGCGGAGGGGAATGAGCAGTTCTTC	CAITPTAEGNEQFF
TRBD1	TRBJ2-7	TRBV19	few	TGTGCCAGTAGTATGGGGACGGGACAGTCGTCTTCGAGGGCATACGAGCAGTACTTC	CASSMGTGQSSSRAYEQYF
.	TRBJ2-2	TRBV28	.	TGTGCCAGCAGTTCCGGACAGCGCAGGTCCACCGGGGAGCTGTTTTTT	CASSSGQRRSTGELFF
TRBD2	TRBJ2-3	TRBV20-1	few	TGCAGTGCTAGAACCGCTAGCGGGGGCTCAGATACGCAGTATTTT	CSARTASGGSDTQYF
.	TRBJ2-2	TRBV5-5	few	TGTGCCAGCAGCTTGAATATCTGGGGCGCGAACACCGGGGAGCTGTTTTTT	CASSLNIWGANTGELFF
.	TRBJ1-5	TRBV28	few	TGTGCCAGCAGTTTAGGTTCGTACCAAGCGTCTCGGGAAGGCAATCAGCCCCAGCATTTT	CASSLGSYQASREGNQPQHF
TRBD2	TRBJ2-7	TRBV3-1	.	TGTGCTAGCAGCCAAGAATATAGCGGGAGCAACGAGCAGTACTTC	CASSQEYSGSNEQYF
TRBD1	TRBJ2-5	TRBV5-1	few	TGCGCCAGCAGCTTAGCCGGGACAGGGCTGGAGACCCAGTACTTC	CASSLAGTGLETQYF
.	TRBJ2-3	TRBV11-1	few	TGTGCCAGCAGCTCCCGGGTTAGGCTTGAAGATACGCAGTATTTT	CASSSRVRLEDTQYF
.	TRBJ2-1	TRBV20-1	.	TGCAGTTCAACAGGGTCCCTTAACGGCAATGAGCAGTTCTTC	CSSTGSLNGNEQFF
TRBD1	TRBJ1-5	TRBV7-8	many	TGTGCCAGCAGCCGGAACGACAGGGCTGGCAATCAGCCCCAGCATTTT	CASSRNDRAGNQPQHF
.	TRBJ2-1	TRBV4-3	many	TGCGCCAGCAGCCAAGATCGGGGCGTCGAGCAGTTCTTC	CASSQDRGVEQFF
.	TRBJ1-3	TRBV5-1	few	TGCGCCAGCAGCTTGGATGCCCTGAGGTCTGGAAACACCATATATTTT	CASSLDALRSGNTIYF
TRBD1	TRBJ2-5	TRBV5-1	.	TGCGCCAGCAGCTTGGTAGGGACAGGACAAGAGACCCAGTACTTC	CASSLVGTGQETQYF
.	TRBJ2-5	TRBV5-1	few	TGCGCCAGCAGCTTGCGTCAGTTGGGGGAGACCCAGTACTTC	CASSLRQLGETQYF
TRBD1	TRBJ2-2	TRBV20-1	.	TGCAGTGCCACCGGGACAGGGGGCGCCTGGGACACCGGGGAGCTGTTTTTT	CSATGTGGAWDTGELFF
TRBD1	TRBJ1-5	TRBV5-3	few	TGTGCCAGAAGTTCGACAGGGCCCGCGTCTTATAGCAATCAGCCCCAGCATTTT	CARSSTGPASYSNQPQHF
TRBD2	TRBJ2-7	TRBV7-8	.	TGTGCCAGCAGCCCTAGCGGGAGGCCTGGTCCTTACGAGCAGTACTTC	CASSPSGRPGPYEQYF